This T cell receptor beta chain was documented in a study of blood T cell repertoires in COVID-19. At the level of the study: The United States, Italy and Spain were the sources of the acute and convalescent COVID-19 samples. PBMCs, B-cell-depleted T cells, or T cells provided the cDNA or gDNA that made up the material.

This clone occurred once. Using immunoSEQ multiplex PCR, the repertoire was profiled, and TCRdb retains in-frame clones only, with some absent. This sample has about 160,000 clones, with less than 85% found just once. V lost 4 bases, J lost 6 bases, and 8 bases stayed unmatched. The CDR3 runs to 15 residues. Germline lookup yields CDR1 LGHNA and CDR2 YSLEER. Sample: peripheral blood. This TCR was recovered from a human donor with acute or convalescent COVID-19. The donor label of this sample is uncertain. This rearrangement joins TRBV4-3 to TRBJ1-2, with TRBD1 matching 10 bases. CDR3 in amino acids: CASSLGWDRGDGYTF. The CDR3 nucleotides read TGCGCCAGCAGCCTTGGATGGGACAGGGGCGATGGCTACACCTTC.